These T cell receptor beta chains were read from a single sample in a study of shared clonotypes between healthy human individuals. Generated by immunoSEQ multiplex PCR, the TCRdb table keeps only in-frame clones and is missing some. The table shows 650,000 to 700,000 clones, with roughly 91% occurring only once. The sample taken for sequencing was memory CD8+ T cells from PBMCs. These receptors originate from a man aged 18 to 30 in good health. Some clones in this sample may be carry-over from other donors' samples. CDR3s include the opening cysteine and the closing phenylalanine or tryptophan. D genes are given only for firm matches. The size entry is marked missing in some rows and otherwise reads once, few, many or a size class.

>TRBV10-3|NA|TRBD2|TRBJ2-3|17
TGTGCCATCAGGGTAGGGACTAGCGGGAGGAGCACAGATACGCAGTATTTT
CAIRVGTSGRSTDTQYF
>TRBV6-5|NA|NA|TRBJ2-5|12
TGTGCCAGCAGCTACGTAGGTGAGACCCAGTACTTC
CASSYVGETQYF
>TRBV19|NA|NA|TRBJ2-2|15
TGTGCCAGTAGTGAACGAAGTGAGGGGACCGGGGAGCTGTTTTTT
CASSERSEGTGELFF
>TRBV28|NA|NA|TRBJ2-7|14
TGTGCCAGCAGTTTCCTGCAGGGTAGGGCCGAGCAGTACTTC
CASSFLQGRAEQYF
>TRBV9|NA|TRBD2|TRBJ2-2|16
TGTGCCAGCAGCGCGCGACTAGCGGGAGACACCGGGGAGCTGTTTTTT
CASSARLAGDTGELFF
>TRBV7-9|NA|TRBD1|TRBJ1-2|16
TGTGCCAGCAGCTTAGACGACAGGGGGCATGACTATGGCTACACCTTC
CASSLDDRGHDYGYTF
>TRBV7-3|NA|TRBD1|TRBJ1-4|16
TGTGCCAGCAGCTTGAAACCTGACAGGGGAAATGAAAAACTGTTTTTT
CASSLKPDRGNEKLFF
>TRBV28|NA|NA|TRBJ1-2|15
TGTGCCAGCAGACCAACCGGGGCCCCCGGGGATGGCTACACCTTC
CASRPTGAPGDGYTF
>TRBV4-3|NA|NA|TRBJ2-2|13
TGCGCCAGCAGCCAAGGCAGCACCGGGGAGCTGTTTTTT
CASSQGSTGELFF
>TRBV4-2|NA|TRBD2|TRBJ2-7|16
TGTGCCAGCAGCCAACTACTAGCGGGAGGAACTGACGAGCAGTACTTC
CASSQLLAGGTDEQYF
>TRBV7-9|NA|NA|TRBJ1-5|15
TGTGCCAGCAGCTCGGGACACCCAACCAATCAGCCCCAGCATTTT
CASSSGHPTNQPQHF
>TRBV28|NA|TRBD1|TRBJ2-2|16
TGTGCCAGCAGTTTTCCGGGACAGGGAGGAACCGGGGAGCTGTTTTTT
CASSFPGQGGTGELFF
>TRBV11-2|few|NA|TRBJ1-1|12
TGTGCCAGCATCATCCCGGAATCTGAAGCTTTCTTT
CASIIPESEAFF
>TRBV4-1|NA|NA|TRBJ1-2|12
TGCGCCAGCTCCCAGGGCGCCTATGGCTACACCTTC
CASSQGAYGYTF
>TRBV19|NA|NA|TRBJ2-7|14
TGTGCCAGTAGCACAGGGAGATCAAGCTACGAGCAGTACTTC
CASSTGRSSYEQYF
>TRBV7-2|NA|TRBD2|TRBJ2-3|16
TGTGCCAGCAGCCGCATTCGACTAGCTAGCACAGATACGCAGTATTTT
CASSRIRLASTDTQYF
>TRBV6-1|once|NA|TRBJ1-5|13
TGTGCCAGCAGTGAAGGCACCAATCAGCCCCAGCATTTT
CASSEGTNQPQHF
>TRBV7-9|NA|NA|TRBJ2-7|14
TGTGCCAGCAGCTCTTATTTGGGGTTGGACGAGCAGTACTTC
CASSSYLGLDEQYF
>TRBV12-5|NA|NA|TRBJ1-1|15
TGTGCTAGTGGTTTGGCCCCACAGGGATCGACTGAAGCTTTCTTT
CASGLAPQGSTEAFF
>TRBV6-5|NA|NA|TRBJ1-5|15
TGTGCCAGCAGTTTCGGACACTTAGGCAATCAGCCCCAGCATTTT
CASSFGHLGNQPQHF
>TRBV7-6|NA|NA|TRBJ1-1|15
TGTGCCAGCAGCCGAGTGGACGGGGAAAACACTGAAGCTTTCTTT
CASSRVDGENTEAFF
>TRBV19|NA|NA|TRBJ2-2|14
TGTGCCAGTAGTATAGTGGCAGGGGCCGGGGAGCTGTTTTTT
CASSIVAGAGELFF
>TRBV7-3|NA|TRBD1|TRBJ2-6|15
TGTGCCCCCTGGGACAGGAGCTCTGGGGCCAACGTCCTGACTTTC
CAPWDRSSGANVLTF
>TRBV7-9|NA|NA|TRBJ1-1|14
TGTGCCAGCAGCCCGGTCCTTTATCGGTTTGAAGCTTTCTTT
CASSPVLYRFEAFF
>TRBV5-1|NA|TRBD1|TRBJ2-5|16
TGCGCCAGCAGCCCGCGGACAGGGGAGGATCAAGAGACCCAGTACTTC
CASSPRTGEDQETQYF
>TRBV19|NA|TRBD1|TRBJ2-2|14
TGTGCCAGTAAAAGGGACAGGGACACCGGGGAGCTGTTTTTT
CASKRDRDTGELFF
>TRBV9|NA|NA|TRBJ2-1|14
TGTGCCAGCAGCGTAGAACAGGACTACAATGAGCAGTTCTTC
CASSVEQDYNEQFF
>TRBV13|NA|TRBD1|TRBJ1-1|15
TGTGCCAGCAGCTTAGGGACAGGGGGCAACACTGAAGCTTTCTTT
CASSLGTGGNTEAFF
>TRBV13|NA|NA|TRBJ2-7|13
TGCGCCAGCAGCTTAGGTAAATTTCACGAGCAGTACTTC
CASSLGKFHEQYF
>TRBV4-3|NA|NA|TRBJ2-7|16
TGCGCCAGCAGCCAAGGCCCAGGGGCCAGTATCGACGAGCAGTACTTC
CASSQGPGASIDEQYF
>TRBV10-3|NA|NA|TRBJ2-5|15
TGTGCCATCAGTGAGTCCCGAGCGGAACAAGAGACCCAGTACTTC
CAISESRAEQETQYF
>TRBV2|NA|TRBD1|TRBJ2-1|15
TGTGCCAGCAGTCAGTTTGGGACAGCCGACAATGAGCAGTTCTTC
CASSQFGTADNEQFF
>TRBV11-1|once|NA|TRBJ2-2|13
TGTGCCAGCAGCCCTAGTGGGTTCGGGGAGCTGTTTTTT
CASSPSGFGELFF
>TRBV7-6|NA|NA|TRBJ2-5|14
TGTGCCAGCAGCTGGCGACAGGTGGGGGAGACCCAGTACTTC
CASSWRQVGETQYF
>TRBV7-6|once|NA|TRBJ2-2|14
TGTGCCAGCAGCCGCAGGGGGGACACCGGGGAGCTGTTTTTT
CASSRRGDTGELFF
>TRBV7-9|NA|NA|TRBJ2-1|10
TGTGCCAGCGACCCCTGGGAGCAGTTCTTC
CASDPWEQFF
>TRBV4-1|NA|NA|TRBJ2-5|13
TGCGCCAGCAGCCAGAAAGGAACAGAGACCCAGTACTTC
CASSQKGTETQYF
>TRBV2|NA|TRBD2|TRBJ2-7|14
TGTGCCAGCAGCGCGGGGAGGGTTTTCTCCGAGCAGTACTTC
CASSAGRVFSEQYF
>TRBV25-1|NA|NA|TRBJ2-5|15
TGTGCCAGCAGCAACCCCAGGGGCACACAAGAGACCCAGTACTTC
CASSNPRGTQETQYF
>TRBV9|NA|NA|TRBJ2-1|16
TGTGCCAGCAGCGTAGGTAGCGCGAGCTCCTACAATGAGCAGTTCTTC
CASSVGSASSYNEQFF
>TRBV4-1|NA|NA|TRBJ2-7|15
TGCGCCAGCAGCCAAGCCCCGGGACTGGGGGGAGAGCAGTACTTC
CASSQAPGLGGEQYF
>TRBV4-1|few|NA|TRBJ1-1|14
TGCGCCAGCAGCCAACCAAGTCTATCTACTGAAGCTTTCTTT
CASSQPSLSTEAFF
>TRBV28|NA|NA|TRBJ2-5|16
TGTGCCAGCAGCTTGGGGCCCTCAGCGACTCAAGAGACCCAGTACTTC
CASSLGPSATQETQYF
>TRBV6-5|NA|TRBD2|TRBJ2-7|15
TGTGCCAGCAGCCCGCTTGGGACTAGCGGATACGAGCAGTACTTC
CASSPLGTSGYEQYF
>TRBV6-6|NA|TRBD1|TRBJ2-1|13
TGTGCCAGCACCTCAGACAGGGGGAATGAGCAGTTCTTC
CASTSDRGNEQFF
>TRBV9|NA|TRBD1|TRBJ2-7|15
TGTGCCAGCAGCGCCCGGACAGGGGGAACAGGGGAGCAGTACTTC
CASSARTGGTGEQYF
>TRBV20-1|NA|NA|TRBJ1-3|11
TGCAGTGCTATTATAGTAAACACCATATATTTT
CSAIIVNTIYF